Listed below are T cell receptor beta chains from one sample, sequenced in a study of blood T cell repertoires in COVID-19. The method was immunoSEQ multiplex PCR; TCRdb's version includes in-frame clones alone and lacks a portion of them. The sample lists 250,000 to 300,000 clones, around four fifths occurring once. The specimen was peripheral blood. These receptors were taken from a man at least 80 years old with acute or convalescent COVID-19. Both conserved end residues are part of each CDR3. D genes are given only for firm matches. The size of a clone is reported for some rows only, either as once, few or many, or as a class for expanded clones.

>TRBJ1-1|NA|NA|TRBV5-4
CASSLGRTSSVGTEAFF
TGTGCCAGCAGCTTGGGTAGGACTTCGAGTGTTGGCACTGAAGCTTTCTTT
>TRBJ2-1|once|NA|TRBV5-1
CASSLGGREYNEQFF
TGCGCCAGCAGCTTGGGCGGCAGGGAATACAATGAGCAGTTCTTC
>TRBJ2-1|few|TRBD2|TRBV18
CASSRGLANNEQFF
TGTGCCAGCTCACGCGGACTAGCGAACAATGAGCAGTTCTTC
>TRBJ1-5|NA|NA|TRBV3-1/TRBV3-2
CASSPSGDQPQHF
TGTGCCAGCAGTCCGTCGGGGGACCAGCCCCAGCATTTT
>TRBJ1-3|few|TRBD1|TRBV6-5
CASSSGQGLGNTIYF
TGTGCCAGCAGCTCGGGACAGGGACTTGGAAACACCATATATTTT
>TRBJ1-2|NA|NA|TRBV4-3
CASSQDVSYGYTF
TGCGCCAGCAGCCAAGACGTTAGCTATGGCTACACCTTC
>TRBJ1-2|NA|NA|TRBV30
CAWSHSYGYTF
TGTGCCTGGAGTCATAGCTATGGCTACACCTTC
>TRBJ2-3|NA|NA|TRBV28
CASSYRGSTDTQYF
TGTGCCAGCAGTTACCGCGGAAGCACAGATACGCAGTATTTT
>TRBJ2-5|NA|TRBD2|TRBV3-1/TRBV3-2
CASSQAGGPETQYF
TGTGCCAGCAGCCAAGCGGGGGGGCCTGAGACCCAGTACTTC
>TRBJ2-2|NA|TRBD2|TRBV2
CASSAIRTSGLLFF
TGTGCCAGCAGCGCAATACGGACTAGCGGTCTCCTGTTTTTT
>TRBJ2-3|NA|NA|TRBV7-2
CASSLISLTQYF
TGTGCCAGCAGCTTAATTAGCCTGACGCAGTATTTT
>TRBJ2-7|once|TRBD2|TRBV5-4
CASSSSGTSAYEQYF
TGTGCCAGCAGCTCATCCGGGACTAGCGCCTACGAGCAGTACTTC
>TRBJ1-6|NA|TRBD1|TRBV28
CASSWGTGVNSPLHF
TGTGCCAGCAGTTGGGGGACAGGGGTTAATTCACCCCTCCACTTT
>TRBJ2-3|NA|NA|TRBV19
CASSTGVNTDTQYF
TGTGCCAGTAGTACCGGTGTCAACACAGATACGCAGTATTTT
>TRBJ2-5|once|NA|TRBV24-1
CATSGGQNQETQYF
TGTGCCACCAGTGGTGGACAGAACCAAGAGACCCAGTACTTC
>TRBJ2-7|NA|NA|TRBV5-5
CASSLVGELSNAKQYF
TGTGCCAGCAGCTTGGTTGGTGAGTTATCTAACGCGAAACAGTACTTC
>TRBJ1-2|NA|TRBD1|TRBV11-2
CASSSTGDGYTF
TGTGCCAGCAGCTCCACAGGGGACGGCTACACCTTC
>TRBJ2-5|NA|NA|TRBV27
CASSISGGLKETQYF
TGTGCCAGCAGTATTTCTGGTGGCCTGAAAGAGACCCAGTACTTC
>TRBJ2-1|NA|TRBD1|TRBV4-2
CASSQGGQGRNEQFF
TGTGCCAGCAGCCAAGGAGGACAGGGTCGGAATGAGCAGTTCTTC
>TRBJ1-1|NA|NA|TRBV3-1/TRBV3-2
CASSQGYLNTEAFF
TGTGCCAGCAGCCAAGGTTACTTGAACACTGAAGCTTTCTTT
>TRBJ1-6|NA|TRBD1|TRBV15
CATSGDRWVSPLHF
TGTGCCACCAGCGGGGACAGGTGGGTCTCACCCCTCCACTTT
>TRBJ1-5|NA|NA|TRBV2
CASSPQTGVGQPQHF
TGTGCCAGCAGTCCTCAGACGGGGGTTGGGCAGCCCCAGCATTTT
>TRBJ2-5|NA|TRBD1|TRBV6-5
CASSSRTGIQETQYF
TGTGCCAGCAGTTCGAGGACAGGGATCCAAGAGACCCAGTACTTC
>TRBJ2-5|NA|NA|TRBV5-8
CASSLVWGGGETQYF
TGTGCCAGCAGCTTGGTGTGGGGAGGCGGGGAGACCCAGTACTTC
>TRBJ2-3|NA|TRBD2|TRBV5-5
CASSFTGGNTDTQYF
TGTGCCAGCAGCTTCACGGGGGGGAACACAGATACGCAGTATTTT
>TRBJ1-1|NA|TRBD1|TRBV2
CASTRQGGRTEAFF
TGTGCCAGCACTCGACAGGGTGGGCGCACTGAAGCTTTCTTT
>TRBJ2-5|few|NA|TRBV9
CASSVGRSGQQETQYF
TGTGCCAGCAGCGTAGGGCGCAGCGGTCAACAAGAGACCCAGTACTTC
>TRBJ2-1|NA|TRBD2|TRBV27
CASGLYQLAGGQGEQFF
TGTGCCAGCGGCCTCTATCAACTAGCGGGAGGGCAGGGTGAGCAGTTCTTC
>TRBJ2-3|NA|NA|TRBV19
CASRVGRGTDTQYF
TGTGCCAGTAGGGTGGGCAGGGGTACAGATACGCAGTATTTT
>TRBJ1-5|NA|TRBD1|TRBV28
CASLLGQPNQPQHF
TGTGCCAGCTTGCTGGGACAGCCGAATCAGCCCCAGCATTTT
>TRBJ1-6|NA|TRBD1|TRBV3-1/TRBV3-2
CASSHGQGGGSPLHF
TGTGCCAGCAGCCACGGACAAGGGGGCGGCTCACCCCTCCACTTT
>TRBJ2-2|NA|TRBD2|TRBV7-9
CASSLGAGGPNTGELFF
TGTGCCAGCAGCTTAGGGGCGGGGGGCCCAAACACCGGGGAGCTGTTTTTT
>TRBJ1-1|NA|NA|TRBV27
CASSSFRNTEAFF
TGTGCCAGCAGTTCGTTTCGGAACACTGAAGCTTTCTTT
>TRBJ2-3|once|TRBD1|TRBV6-6
CASSTGDRTDTQYF
TGTGCCAGCAGCACAGGGGACCGCACAGATACGCAGTATTTT
>TRBJ1-5|NA|TRBD1|TRBV19
CASSIALTGGFQPQHF
TGTGCCAGTAGTATAGCCCTAACAGGGGGGTTTCAGCCCCAGCATTTT